Below are 19 T cell receptor beta chains sequenced from a single sample in a study of patients and donors after allogeneic stem cell transplantation. TCRdb re-analysed the RT-PCR reads in MiXCR, keeping a single row per CDR3 protein. The sample lists 200,000 to 250,000 distinct CDR3 sequences; less than 15% were seen once. The material sequenced was blood, either unsorted or a sorted T cell fraction (not recorded which). The receptors were sampled from a human donor who was either an allogeneic HSCT recipient or a stem cell or donor lymphocyte infusion donor (not recorded which). It is not recorded whose cells these are; they may come from a transplant donor.

This clonotype was observed a few times. Just one base apart from a much larger clone, this may be a read error. The gene calls are TRBV5-6 and TRBJ2-1; 11 positions match TRBD2. CDR3 length equals 15 residues. The germline gives CDR1 SGHDT, CDR2 YYEEEE. V was pared by 2 bases and J by 4 bases, with 2 bases of the junction left unmatched. The CDR3 nucleotides are TGTGCCAGCAGCTTCGGGACTAGCGGATACAATGAGCAGTTCTTC. Protein sequence: CASSFGTSGYNEQFF.

CDR3 sequence: CASIPARRNSPLHF. The CDR3 DNA sequence: TGTGCCAGCATTCCCGCGAGGAGGAATTCACCCCTCCACTTT. V usage is TRBV6-2 or TRBV6-3 and J usage is TRBJ1-6; D is ambiguous. The V end was cut by 7 bases, the J end by 7 bases, with 14 bases between. Germline CDR1 and CDR2: MNHEY and SVGEGT. This CDR3 spans 14 amino acids.

CDR3 in DNA: TGTGCCAGCAGTTACGGAGGGGTCTCCTACGAGCAGTACTTC. This codes for CASSYGGVSYEQYF. The chain links TRBV6-5 to TRBJ2-7; a possible D gene is TRBD2 (6 bases). Between the trimmed V and J ends, which lost 2 bases and 0 bases, there was a span of 8 bases. Germline CDR1 is MNHEY and CDR2 is SVGAGI. This CDR3 comprises 14 residues.

The CDR3 nucleotides are TGTGCCAGCAGCGGGGGGACAGGGGGTCAGCCCCAGCATTTT. Its translation: CASSGGTGGQPQHF. The V and J genes are TRBV9 and TRBJ1-5; TRBD1 agrees at 11 bases. The CDR3 has 14 amino acids. CDR1 is SGDLS and CDR2 is YYNGEE in the germline V gene. V was pared by 3 bases and J by 6 bases, with 2 bases of the junction left unmatched. Full variable domain (outside the CDR3, taken from reference TRBV9 and TRBJ1-5): DSGVTQTPKHLITATGQRVTLRCSPRSGDLSVYWYQQSLDQGLQFLIQYYNGEERAKGNILERFSAQQFPDLHSELNLSSLELGDSALYFCASSGGTGGQPQHFGDGTRLSIL.

By share, this clonotype ranks as medium-sized. The chain has TRBV7-2 and TRBJ1-2, with a weak D call TRBD1 (5 bases). CDR1 SGHTA and CDR2 FQGNSA come from the germline V gene. V lost 1 base to trimming and J lost 7 bases, with 16 bases between them. CDR3 length: 15 amino acids. The CDR3 nucleotides are TGTGCCAGCAGCTTAGTGGTCAGGGTGGACTCTGGCTACACCTTC. Translated: CASSLVVRVDSGYTF.

This clonotype was seen many times. J is TRBJ2-7 and V is TRBV6-5; D might be TRBD2 (6 bases). The CDR3 consists of 14 residues. The germline V gene has CDR1 MNHEY and CDR2 SVGAGI. V was pared by 3 bases and J by 3 bases, with 12 bases between. CDR3 loop: CASSYGRGNYEQYF. DNA of the CDR3: TGTGCCAGCAGTTATGGTCGGGGGAACTACGAGCAGTACTTC.

V gene TRBV11-3 combines with J gene TRBJ1-6; 7 nucleotides agree with TRBD1. Germline CDR1 is SGHNT and CDR2 is YENEEA. With 5 bases clipped from V and 5 bases from J, the junction kept 9 bases outside the gene matches. The CDR3 is made up of 16 amino acids. CDR3 sequence: CASSGTAWFHNSPLHF. Here the CDR3 DNA reads TGTGCCAGCAGCGGGACAGCATGGTTCCATAATTCACCCCTCCACTTT. Variable domain in full (rest from reference TRBV11-3 and TRBJ1-6): EAGVVQSPRYKIIEKKQPVAFWCNPISGHNTLYWYLQNLGQGPELLIRYENEEAVDDSQLPKDRFSAERLKGVDSTLKIQPAELGDSAVYLCASSGTAWFHNSPLHFGNGTRLTVT.

This clonotype has more than one count but fewer than ten. The chain joins TRBV2 to TRBJ2-2, with 7 bases lining up with TRBD1. The CDR3 contains 14 residues. The J segment lost 1 base and the V segment lost 8 bases, leaving 4 bases of the junction unmatched. Germline V CDR1 and CDR2: SNHLY, FYNNEI. Written as DNA, the CDR3 is TGTGCCAGCCTAGACAGGGTGAACACCGGGGAGCTGTTTTTT. Translated, it gives CASLDRVNTGELFF.

The rearrangement links TRBV3-1 to TRBJ2-7, with D perhaps matching TRBD1 (6 bases). V lost 2 bases, J lost 2 bases, and 10 bases lay in between. CDR1 LGHDT and CDR2 YNNKEL come from the germline V gene (reference sequence). This CDR3 is 14 amino acids long. CDR3 sequence reads: CASSQRGSPYEQYF. In DNA, the CDR3 is TGTGCCAGCAGCCAAAGGGGGTCCCCCTACGAGCAGTACTTC.

The table lists this clonotype with a few counts. This chain links TRBV20-1 with TRBJ2-4, with a possible D match to TRBD2 (6 bases). This CDR3 contains 13 residues. The V gene lost 1 base and the J gene lost 5 bases, with 9 bases spanning the gap. The germline V gene encodes CDR1 DFQATT and CDR2 SNEGSKA (reference sequence). CDR3 nucleotides: TGCAGTGCTAGAGGAGAGCGGGAAAACATTCAGTACTTC. Protein sequence: CSARGERENIQYF.

This clonotype was observed a handful of times. This sequence joins TRBV4-3 and TRBJ2-1, with D tentatively TRBD2 (6 bases). From germline, CDR1 is LGHNA and CDR2 YSLEER. Between the trimmed V and J ends, which lost 0 bases and 4 bases, there was a span of 19 bases. The CDR3 is made up of 18 amino acids. CDR3 in amino acids: CASSQEGGARSSYNEQFF. In DNA, the CDR3 is TGCGCCAGCAGCCAAGAAGGCGGGGCGCGTAGTAGTTACAATGAGCAGTTCTTC.

A few counts support this clonotype. This rearrangement joins TRBV12-3 or TRBV12-4 to TRBJ2-1; D assignment may be TRBD1 or TRBD2 (5 bases each). CDR3 length: 14 residues. With 6 bases removed from V and 7 bases from J, the gap between germline ends came to 16 bases. CDR3 sequence reads: CASSTGTEFNEQFF. The DNA of the CDR3 is TGTGCCAGCAGCACCGGGACCGAATTTAATGAGCAGTTCTTC.

J is TRBJ1-5 and V is TRBV7-2; D is undetermined. CDR1 is SGHTA, CDR2 FQGNSA, per germline. This CDR3 spans 13 amino acids. Trimming removed 1 base from V and 4 bases from J, with 5 bases in between. CDR3 bases: TGTGCCAGCAGCTTAGACAAGAATCAGCCCCAGCATTTT. It translates to CASSLDKNQPQHF.

The CDR3 DNA reads TGTGCCAGCAGCGTAGTTAGCGGGGGCCTTAACACCGGGGAGCTGTTTTTT. Protein product: CASSVVSGGLNTGELFF. The genes are TRBV9 and TRBJ2-2; 9 nucleotides line up with TRBD2. The trim removed 0 bases at V and 2 bases at J, leaving 5 bases unmatched. Germline lookup yields CDR1 SGDLS and CDR2 YYNGEE. The CDR3 consists of 17 residues.

Only a few counts were recorded for this clonotype. The CDR3 DNA reads TGCGCCAGCAGCCAAGACAACGGGGGCTACGAGCAGTACTTC. Its protein product is CASSQDNGGYEQYF. The rearrangement links TRBV4-1 to TRBJ2-7; maybe TRBD2 (6 bases). The CDR3 has 14 residues. Germline lookup yields CDR1 MGHRA and CDR2 YSYEKL. Trimming took 0 bases from V and 3 from J, leaving 9 bases between them.

V usage is TRBV19 and J usage is TRBJ2-3, with 7 bases aligning to TRBD2. Germline CDR1 and CDR2: LNHDA and SQIVND (reference sequence). J gave up 6 bases and V 3 bases, and 15 bases lay outside the gene matches. The CDR3 contains 17 residues. CDR3 sequence reads: CASSISGLAPGGDTQYF. CDR3 bases: TGTGCCAGTAGTATTTCGGGGCTAGCCCCCGGGGGGGATACGCAGTATTTT.

V gene TRBV5-4 combines with J gene TRBJ2-2; the D is unclear. Germline V gene sequence: CDR1 SGHNT, CDR2 YYREEE (reference sequence). The V gene lost 1 base and the J gene lost 2 bases, with 6 bases spanning the gap. The CDR3 is made up of 14 amino acids. In nucleotides, the CDR3 is TGTGCCAGCAGCTTGTGGGTAAACACCGGGGAGCTGTTTTTT. Translation: CASSLWVNTGELFF.

The chain couples TRBV27 to TRBJ1-5; possibly TRBD1 for D (5 bases). Germline assignment: CDR1 MNHEY and CDR2 SMNVEV (reference sequence). CDR3 length equals 14 residues. V dropped 2 bases and J dropped 5 bases, with 10 bases sitting between them. The CDR3 here is CASSLRGGDQPQHF. The CDR3 nucleotides are TGTGCCAGCAGTTTACGGGGCGGAGATCAGCCCCAGCATTTT.

The chain links TRBV7-2 to TRBJ2-1; 10 bases align to TRBD1. J lost 6 bases, V lost 5 bases, and 10 bases had no gene match. Germline values: CDR1 SGHTA, CDR2 FQGNSA. The CDR3 is 16 residues long. CDR3 region: CASSPAGQGLGNEQFF. The CDR3 DNA reads TGTGCCAGCAGCCCCGCGGGACAGGGGTTGGGCAATGAGCAGTTCTTC.